This passage covers 21 T cell receptor beta chains from one sample sequenced in a study of blood T cell repertoires in COVID-19. Here immunoSEQ multiplex PCR was the method, and the copy in TCRdb shows in-frame clones only, minus some. The sample shows tens of thousands of clones, roughly 88% of them seen only once. Sequencing used peripheral blood. These receptors came from a woman between 65 and 79 years old with acute or convalescent COVID-19.

This clone was seen just once. V and J are TRBV6-6 and TRBJ2-3; 13 bases are a match to TRBD2. With V trimmed by 5 bases and J by 1 base, 9 bases remained unmatched. CDR3 length: 18 amino acids. From germline, CDR1 is MNHNY and CDR2 SVGAGI (reference sequence). The CDR3 nucleotides read TGTGCCAGCAGTCTCCGCGGACTAGCGGGAGTGGGCACAGATACGCAGTATTTT. Amino acids: CASSLRGLAGVGTDTQYF.

V is TRBV2 and J is TRBJ2-5, with D tentatively TRBD1 (5 bases). V lost 10 bases to trimming and J lost 5 bases, with 17 bases between them. The CDR3 length is 13 residues. CDR1 is SNHLY and CDR2 is FYNNEI in the germline V gene. The CDR3 is CATAVGARETQYF. As DNA, the CDR3 is TGTGCCACCGCGGTAGGGGCACGGGAGACCCAGTACTTC.

The chain employs TRBV9 and TRBJ2-3, with 7 bases aligning to TRBD2. The V gene end was trimmed by 3 bases and the J gene end by 2 bases; junction bases not matched to a gene: 12. The CDR3 loop spans 17 amino acids. Per the germline V gene, CDR1 is SGDLS and CDR2 is YYNGEE. CDR3 nucleotides: TGTGCCAGCAGCGCCTCAGAGCGGGGCCCCAACACAGATACGCAGTATTTT. Translation: CASSASERGPNTDTQYF.

The CDR3 sequence is CASSEGRTEAFF. The CDR3 bases are TGTGCCAGCAGCGAAGGGAGAACTGAAGCTTTCTTT. The chain links TRBV6-6 to TRBJ1-1; no firm D call. Germline lookup yields CDR1 MNHNY and CDR2 SVGAGI (reference sequence). The germline V and J ends were trimmed by 6 bases and 5 bases, with 10 bases remaining between them. CDR3 length equals 12 residues.

The chain links TRBV27 to TRBJ2-7; TRBD1 is a possible D gene (6 bases). Deletions cut 2 bases from V and 3 bases from J, with 14 bases between. Germline V gives CDR1 MNHEY, CDR2 SMNVEV (reference sequence). The CDR3 consists of 15 residues. In DNA form, the CDR3 reads TGTGCCAGCAGTTTAAAAGGGCAGGGGTACTACGAGCAGTACTTC. It is translated as CASSLKGQGYYEQYF.

V is TRBV6-5 and J is TRBJ1-1; D is ambiguous. Trimming shortened V by 0 bases and J by 5 bases, and 13 bases separated the two germline ends. From germline, CDR1 is MNHEY and CDR2 SVGAGI. The CDR3 runs to 15 residues. The CDR3 sequence: CASSYSPAVETEAFF. Here the CDR3 DNA reads TGTGCCAGCAGTTACTCCCCCGCGGTCGAGACTGAAGCTTTCTTT.

The V call is TRBV4-1, the J call TRBJ2-7, with a tentative D call TRBD1 (5 bases). V gave up 0 bases and J gave up 3 bases, with 15 bases separating them. The CDR3 runs 16 residues. Per the germline V gene, CDR1 is MGHRA and CDR2 is YSYEKL. DNA for the CDR3: TGCGCCAGCAGCCAAGATTCAGGGAACATAGTCTACGAGCAGTACTTC. Its translation: CASSQDSGNIVYEQYF.

The chain uses TRBV2 and TRBJ1-5; 7 nucleotides align to TRBD1. The CDR3 is 13 amino acids. The junction had 2 bases not matched to a gene; V was cut back by 8 bases and J by 1 base. CDR1 SNHLY and CDR2 FYNNEI come from the germline V gene. The CDR3 spells CASGQESNQPQHF. The CDR3 region has the DNA TGTGCCAGCGGACAGGAGAGCAATCAGCCCCAGCATTTT.

This sequence joins TRBV5-1 and TRBJ1-1; 7 bases align to TRBD1. Germline CDR1 and CDR2: SGHRS and YFSETQ. Trimming at V came to 8 bases and at J to 0 bases, leaving 7 bases not matched to a gene. The length of the CDR3 is 14 residues. CDR3 amino acids: CASYPGQLNTEAFF. In DNA form, the CDR3 reads TGCGCCAGTTATCCGGGACAGCTGAACACTGAAGCTTTCTTT.

V and J are TRBV19 and TRBJ2-7, with 8 nucleotides matching TRBD1. CDR1 LNHDA and CDR2 SQIVND come from the germline V gene (reference sequence). V lost 5 bases, J lost 0 bases, and 0 bases stayed unmatched. This CDR3 has 13 amino acids. This chain's CDR3 is CASSQGASYEQYF. For the CDR3, the DNA is TGTGCCAGTAGTCAGGGGGCCTCCTACGAGCAGTACTTC. Full variable domain (rest looked up from reference TRBV19 and TRBJ2-7): DGGITQSPKYLFRKEGQNVTLSCEQNLNHDAMYWYRQDPGQGLRLIYYSQIVNDFQKGDIAEGYSVSREKKESFPLTVTSAQKNPTAFYLCASSQGASYEQYFGPGTRLTVT.

The chain links TRBV7-9 to TRBJ2-1, with TRBD2 as a possible D gene (6 bases). The V gene's germline CDR1 is SEHNR and CDR2 FQNEAQ (reference sequence). The CDR3 extends over 16 amino acids. The V gene lost 7 bases and the J gene lost 10 bases, with 26 bases spanning the gap. The CDR3 is CASTHPGVSKVGEQFF. For the CDR3, the DNA is TGTGCCAGCACCCACCCGGGAGTATCTAAAGTCGGAGAGCAGTTCTTC.

The chain is built from TRBV29-1 and TRBJ2-7, with D unclear. Trimming stripped 3 bases from V and 0 bases from J, with 12 bases between. CDR1 SQVTM and CDR2 ANQGSEA come from the germline V gene. The CDR3 covers 14 residues. The CDR3 region has the DNA TGCAGCGTTGATGAGCCGAAACTCTCCTACGAGCAGTACTTC. Residues: CSVDEPKLSYEQYF.

This clone occurred once. The rearrangement uses TRBV19 and TRBJ2-3; D is undetermined. The germline CDR1 and CDR2 sequences are LNHDA and SQIVND (reference sequence). Deletions cut 9 bases from V and 1 base from J, with 8 bases between. This CDR3 comprises 12 residues. CDR3 region: CASSEGTDTQYF. The DNA of the CDR3 is TGTGCCAGCAGCGAGGGCACAGATACGCAGTATTTT.

This chain joins TRBV6-1 and TRBJ2-1; TRBD1 matches 10 bases. The CDR3 runs to 15 residues. V lost 7 bases and J lost 3; bases outside the gene matches: 6. Germline CDR1 MNHNS, CDR2 SASEGT. CDR3 coding DNA: TGTGCCAGCACCGGGCGGGACAGGGGCTACAATGAGCAGTTCTTC. Protein sequence: CASTGRDRGYNEQFF.

The V gene is TRBV9, the J gene TRBJ2-7, with TRBD1 matching over 8 bases. The germline V gene encodes CDR1 SGDLS and CDR2 YYNGEE. J was trimmed by 3 bases and V by 4 bases; bases with no gene match: 6. The CDR3 has 14 residues. The CDR3 bases are TGTGCCAGCAGCAGGGGACAGGTTAACTACGAGCAGTACTTC. Translation gives CASSRGQVNYEQYF.

The V and J genes are TRBV15 and TRBJ1-4, with D possibly matching TRBD1 (5 bases). Per the germline V gene, CDR1 is LNHNV and CDR2 is YYDKDF (reference sequence). V was pared by 4 bases and J by 5 bases, with 32 bases between. The CDR3 runs 21 residues. The CDR3 here is CATSTRTQAGLHYNPNEKLFF. CDR3 coding DNA: TGTGCCACCAGCACTCGGACGCAAGCAGGGCTACATTACAACCCGAATGAAAAACTGTTTTTT.

The rearrangement uses TRBV28 and TRBJ1-5; tentatively, D is TRBD1 (6 bases). V lost 4 bases and J 3 bases, leaving 13 bases between the germline ends. This CDR3 comprises 15 residues. Per germline, CDR1 MDHEN and CDR2 SYDVKM. The CDR3 sequence: CASSSRGQDNQPQHF. CDR3 DNA: TGTGCCAGCAGTTCAAGGGGACAAGACAATCAGCCCCAGCATTTT.

The V call is TRBV5-1, the J call TRBJ2-5; D is unresolved. The germline V gene encodes CDR1 SGHRS and CDR2 YFSETQ. This CDR3 comprises 15 residues. V lost 5 bases and J lost 0, with 14 bases in between. The CDR3 sequence is CASSRMGRYQETQYF. The CDR3 region has the DNA TGCGCCAGCAGTAGGATGGGCCGGTACCAAGAGACCCAGTACTTC.

The chain joins TRBV5-1 to TRBJ1-2; 9 bases agree with TRBD1. The CDR3 has 14 amino acids. V was pared by 2 bases and J by 8 bases, with 7 bases of the junction left unmatched. Germline-derived CDR1 and CDR2 are SGHRS and YFSETQ. Here the CDR3 reads CASSFGTGREGYTF. The CDR3 DNA sequence: TGCGCCAGCAGCTTCGGGACAGGGCGAGAAGGCTACACCTTC. The full variable domain, with the rest looked up from reference TRBV5-1 and TRBJ1-2, is KAGVTQTPRYLIKTRGQQVTLSCSPISGHRSVSWYQQTPGQGLQFLFEYFSETQRNKGNFPGRFSGRQFSNSRSEMNVSTLELGDSALYLCASSFGTGREGYTFGSGTRLTVV.

The V and J genes are TRBV6-2 or TRBV6-3 and TRBJ2-6; no clear D. The CDR3 contains 15 residues. V was pared by 4 bases and J by 3 bases, with 10 bases between. The germline V gene has CDR1 MNHEY and CDR2 SVGEGT. CDR3 region: CASSFTASGANVLTF. In DNA form, the CDR3 reads TGTGCCAGCAGTTTCACAGCCAGTGGGGCCAACGTCCTGACTTTC.

The V and J genes are TRBV24-1 and TRBJ1-2, with D possibly being TRBD1 (5 bases). The V gene lost 3 bases and the J gene lost 4 bases, with 14 bases spanning the gap. The CDR3 has 15 amino acids. Germline V gene sequence: CDR1 KGHDR, CDR2 SFDVKD. The CDR3 region has the DNA TGTGCCACCAGTGATGGCAAGGGGTCTGCCTATGGCTACACCTTC. It translates to CATSDGKGSAYGYTF.